This record looks at one T cell receptor beta chain sequence and its context. The CDR3 spans 12 residues. The V and J ends lost 6 bases and 4 bases respectively, with 7 bases between them. Germline V gives CDR1 KGHSY, CDR2 FQNENV. The sample comes from a study of T cell responses to AZD1222 COVID-19 vaccine. Sequencing was performed with immunoSEQ multiplex PCR; in TCRdb, only in-frame clones are kept and a portion is missing. The sample records more than 140,000 clones, around 89% being singletons. The sample was peripheral blood, taken on day 0 of AZD1222 vaccination. This receptor was identified in an adult in good health. V usage is TRBV16 and J usage is TRBJ1-3; D gene uncertain. The CDR3 protein is CASSLGGNTIYF. The DNA of the CDR3 is TGTGCCAGCAGTCTAGGCGGAAACACCATATATTTT.